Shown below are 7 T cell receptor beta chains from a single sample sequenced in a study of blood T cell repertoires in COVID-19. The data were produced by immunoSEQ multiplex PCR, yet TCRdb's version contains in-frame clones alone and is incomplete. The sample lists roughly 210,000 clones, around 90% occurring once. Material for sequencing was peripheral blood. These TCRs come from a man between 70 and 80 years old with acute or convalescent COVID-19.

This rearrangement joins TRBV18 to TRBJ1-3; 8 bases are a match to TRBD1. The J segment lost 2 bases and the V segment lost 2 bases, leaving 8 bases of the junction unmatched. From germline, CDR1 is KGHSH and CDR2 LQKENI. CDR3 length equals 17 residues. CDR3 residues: CASSPLDRELTGNTIYF. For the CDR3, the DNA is TGTGCCAGCTCACCATTGGACAGGGAGTTAACTGGAAACACCATATATTTT.

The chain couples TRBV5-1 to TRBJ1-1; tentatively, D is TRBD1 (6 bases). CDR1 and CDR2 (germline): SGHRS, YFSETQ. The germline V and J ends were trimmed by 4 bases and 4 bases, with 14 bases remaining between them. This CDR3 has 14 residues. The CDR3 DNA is TGCGCCAGCAGCCAGCGGACAGATGTCACTGAAGCTTTCTTT. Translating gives CASSQRTDVTEAFF.

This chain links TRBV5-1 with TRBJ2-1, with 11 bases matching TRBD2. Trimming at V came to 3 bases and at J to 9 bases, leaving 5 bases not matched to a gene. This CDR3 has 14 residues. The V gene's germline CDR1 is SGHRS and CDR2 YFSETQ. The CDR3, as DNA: TGCGCCAGCAGCTCAACTAGCGGGAGTCGTGAGCAGTTCTTC. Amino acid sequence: CASSSTSGSREQFF.

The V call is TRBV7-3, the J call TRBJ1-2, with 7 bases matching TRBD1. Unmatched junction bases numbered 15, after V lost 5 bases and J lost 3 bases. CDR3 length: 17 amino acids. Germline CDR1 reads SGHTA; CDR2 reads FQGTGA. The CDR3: CASSHLTFRQGDYGYTF. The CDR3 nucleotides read TGTGCCAGCAGCCATCTTACCTTCCGACAGGGAGACTATGGCTACACCTTC.

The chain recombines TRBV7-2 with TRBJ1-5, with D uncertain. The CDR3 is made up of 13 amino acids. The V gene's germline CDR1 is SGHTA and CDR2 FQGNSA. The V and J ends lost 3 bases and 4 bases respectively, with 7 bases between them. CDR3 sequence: CASSFSRNQPQHF. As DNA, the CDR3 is TGTGCCAGCAGCTTTTCCCGGAATCAGCCCCAGCATTTT.

The CDR3 sequence: CASSVSGSRELFF. CDR3 in DNA: TGTGCCAGCAGCGTTAGCGGGAGCAGGGAGCTGTTTTTT. The chain recombines TRBV14 with TRBJ2-2; 9 bases map to TRBD2. Germline V gives CDR1 SGHDN, CDR2 FVKESK. Trimming at V came to 5 bases and at J to 9 bases, leaving 4 bases not matched to a gene. This CDR3 has 13 amino acids.

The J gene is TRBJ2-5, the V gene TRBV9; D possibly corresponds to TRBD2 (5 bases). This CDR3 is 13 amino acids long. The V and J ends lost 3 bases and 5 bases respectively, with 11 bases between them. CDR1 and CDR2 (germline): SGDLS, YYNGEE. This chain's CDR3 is CASSARTGETQYF. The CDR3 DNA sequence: TGTGCCAGCAGCGCCCGGACGGGGGAGACCCAGTACTTC.